The subject of this entry is one T cell receptor beta chain. The antigen remains undetermined. CDR1 MNHEY and CDR2 SMNVEV come from the germline V gene (reference sequence). This CDR3 is 12 amino acids long. V was cut by 0 bases and J by 9 bases, with 6 bases left in between. The data originate from a study of CD8 T cells in Susac syndrome. Study-wide results and limits: Susac CD8+ clonal expansion peaked in TEMRA cells and active patients.

RNA totalling about 0.5 to 1 ug underwent reverse transcription with random hexamers. The TCR beta CDR3 was amplified by immunoSEQ multiplex PCR across 54 Vbeta, 13 Jbeta. TCRdb fed the immunoSEQ multiplex PCR reads into MiXCR, producing one record per CDR3 protein. The repertoire includes under 95,000 distinct CDR3 sequences, 95% of them detected once, and 0.45% to 0.5% sits in the top ten. CD8+ and CD4+ T cells from blood underwent TCR beta sequencing. The sequence was obtained from a human donor with Susac syndrome. The specimen was CD8+ T cells from PBMCs. This chain links TRBV27 with TRBJ1-5; no firm D call. The CDR3 bases are TGTGCCAGCAGTTTATCGAATGGGCCCCAGCATTTT. The encoded protein is CASSLSNGPQHF.